Below are 13 T cell receptor beta chains sequenced from a single sample in a study of molecular identifiers for immune sequencing clone quantification. MiXCR, run by TCRdb on the PCR reads, gives a single entry per CDR3 protein. The top ten hold 0.81% of the sample, which has about 300,000 distinct CDR3 sequences, about 20% seen once. Sequencing was performed on naive CD8+ T cells from blood, with Jurkat cell RNA spiked in. Subset of the sample: FACS-sorted CD8+CD4-CCR7+CD45RA+ naive T cells. All receptors derive from a human donor in good health. Some libraries in this study had Jurkat cell RNA spiked in.

The sample holds many counts of this clonotype. The CDR3 loop is CASSSTIAGDEDEQYF. CDR3 DNA sequence: TGTGCCAGCAGCTCCACGATAGCGGGAGATGAGGACGAGCAGTACTTC. This chain links TRBV5-4 with TRBJ2-7, with TRBD2 identical over 9 bases. CDR1 and CDR2 (germline): SGHNT, YYREEE (reference sequence). Losses at the gene ends were 3 bases for V and 5 bases for J; bases not matched to a gene: 12. The CDR3 has 16 amino acids.

This clonotype was counted many times. The rearrangement joins TRBV27 to TRBJ1-1; tentatively, D is TRBD1 (5 bases). CDR3 length: 13 residues. V lost 4 bases and J lost 8, with 14 bases in between. Germline V CDR1 and CDR2: MNHEY, SMNVEV (reference sequence). This chain's CDR3 is CASSWGSAMEAFF. As DNA, the CDR3 is TGTGCCAGCAGTTGGGGCAGCGCCATGGAAGCTTTCTTT.

Concerning this clonotype: This sequence may be a read error, since a much larger clone differs from it by one base. The chain joins TRBV28 to TRBJ2-1, with TRBD2 matching over 9 bases. Germline V gene lookup returns CDR1 MDHEN and CDR2 SYDVKM. CDR3 length: 17 residues. Trimming took 2 bases from V and 9 from J; bases not matched to a gene: 14. DNA for the CDR3: TGTGCCAGCAGTTTAACGCCCCGACTAGCGGCCTGGTTTGAGCAGTTCTTC. Translating it yields CASSLTPRLAAWFEQFF.

The V gene is TRBV4-1, the J gene TRBJ1-1, with D tentatively TRBD1 (5 bases). The V and J ends lost 4 bases and 6 bases respectively, with 18 bases between them. This CDR3 region has 15 residues. The germline CDR1 and CDR2 sequences are MGHRA and YSYEKL. The CDR3 here is CASSLETAANAEAFF. The CDR3, as DNA: TGCGCCAGCAGCCTAGAGACAGCGGCCAACGCTGAAGCTTTCTTT.

To note about this clonotype: One junction end does not reproduce the germline sequence, and a read error may be involved. The rearrangement links TRBV6-6 to TRBJ2-7; no reliable D call. The CDR3 extends over 10 amino acids. Germline CDR1 reads MNHNY; CDR2 reads SVGAGI (reference sequence). Written as DNA, the CDR3 is TGTGCCAGCCTCGGTTCCGAGCAGCACTTC. Encoded protein: CASLGSEQHF.

Remarks on this clonotype: A much bigger clone sits one base away, suggesting this may be a read error. The CDR3 end shows no conserved phenylalanine or tryptophan, and so a read error is likely. The genes are TRBV5-4 and TRBJ2-7, with D perhaps TRBD1 (6 bases). The V end lost 2 bases, the J end lost 5 bases, and 11 bases lay between the germline ends. Looked up from germline, CDR1 is SGHNT and CDR2 is YYREEE (reference sequence). The CDR3 has 13 amino acids. In DNA form, the CDR3 reads TGTGCCAGCAGCTTACAGGGAATCCACGAGCAGTACCTC. It codes for CASSLQGIHEQYL.

This clonotype was seen ten or more times. The chain couples TRBV29-1 to TRBJ2-7; 10 bases line up with TRBD1. This CDR3 spans 16 amino acids. Germline V gene data show CDR1 as SQVTM and CDR2 as ANQGSEA. The trim removed 3 bases at V and 4 bases at J, leaving 12 bases unmatched. The CDR3 spells CSVEIVGTGEEYEQYF. As DNA, the CDR3 is TGCAGCGTTGAGATCGTTGGGACAGGGGAAGAGTACGAGCAGTACTTC.

This clonotype was counted a few times. This may be a read error, as it is one base from a much larger clone. The J gene is TRBJ1-4, the V gene TRBV7-9; TRBD1 might be the D (5 bases). V lost 3 bases, J lost 7 bases, and 12 bases lay in between. The germline CDR1 and CDR2 sequences are SEHNR and FQNEAQ (reference sequence). CDR3 length equals 14 residues. CDR3 loop: CASSFSRDGEKLFF. CDR3 DNA: TGTGCCAGCAGCTTCTCGAGGGACGGTGAAAAACTGTTTTTT.

This clonotype has at least ten counts. The chain joins TRBV9 to TRBJ2-7; D gene unclear. The CDR3 sequence is 14 residues long. In germline, CDR1 is SGDLS, CDR2 YYNGEE. V was trimmed by 4 bases and J by 0 bases, leaving 11 bases between them. CDR3 protein: CASSPGPASYEQYF. CDR3 nucleotide sequence: TGTGCCAGCAGCCCAGGCCCTGCCTCCTACGAGCAGTACTTC.

This clonotype was seen repeatedly, ten times or more. This chain uses TRBV5-1 with TRBJ2-7; tentatively, D is TRBD2 (6 bases). The V gene's germline CDR1 is SGHRS and CDR2 YFSETQ. The germline V and J ends were trimmed by 1 base and 2 bases, with 16 bases remaining between them. The CDR3 contains 16 residues. The DNA of the CDR3 is TGCGCCAGCAGCTTGAGGTCGGGACTGGGGACCTACGAGCAGTACTTC. Its translation is CASSLRSGLGTYEQYF.

The sample holds many counts of this clonotype. The chain combines TRBV20-1 with TRBJ2-1; D perhaps matches TRBD1 (5 bases). V lost 0 bases and J 6 bases, leaving 9 bases between the germline ends. Germline V gives CDR1 DFQATT, CDR2 SNEGSKA (reference sequence). This CDR3 is 13 amino acids long. Here the CDR3 DNA reads TGCAGTGCTAGAGAGGACACTACCAATGAGCAGTTCTTC. This encodes CSAREDTTNEQFF.

This rearrangement joins TRBV20-1 to TRBJ2-7, with 14 bases identical to TRBD2. In germline, CDR1 is DFQATT, CDR2 SNEGSKA (reference sequence). The ends lost 6 bases at V and 3 bases at J; junction bases unmatched: 16. The CDR3 covers 18 residues. CDR3 protein: CSARPGLAGVVLLYEQYF. The CDR3 DNA is TGCAGTGCGCGGCCGGGACTAGCGGGAGTAGTCCTCCTCTACGAGCAGTACTTC.

As to this clonotype: Possible read error: a much larger clone is one base away. The chain has TRBV27 and TRBJ2-7, with 8 bases aligning to TRBD1. The CDR3 extends over 14 amino acids. Germline lookup yields CDR1 MNHEY and CDR2 SMNVEV (reference sequence). In nucleotides, the CDR3 is TGTGCCAGCAGTTTACAGGGGGCCTTGTACGAGCGGTACTTC. This encodes CASSLQGALYERYF.